Below, one T cell receptor (beta chain) is given with its context. This entry is derived from a study of T cells in Graves' hyperthyroidism and ophthalmopathy. Study details: It was at initial diagnosis, before any treatment, that peripheral blood was collected.

V was pared by 3 bases and J by 7 bases, with 10 bases between. The CDR3 has 13 amino acids. CDR1 and CDR2 from the germline V gene are SGHRS and YFSETQ. Researchers amplified the TCR beta CDR3 regions from RNA transcripts. Researchers ran a first-round RT-PCR on the TCR CDR3 using the HTBI primer set. TCRdb redid the calling of the multiplex PCR reads with MiXCR, one entry per CDR3 protein. The sample contains about 300,000 distinct CDR3 sequences, approximately 18% of which appear only once. The origin of this receptor is a man aged 50 to 59 with Graves' ophthalmopathy. Sequenced: blood. The chain is built from TRBV5-1 and TRBJ2-2; D is undetermined. As DNA, the CDR3 is TGCGCCAGCAGCTCCCTTCCGGGCGGGGAGCTGTTTTTT. Amino acid sequence: CASSSLPGGELFF.